This is a list of T cell receptor beta chains from one sample in a study of early stage breast cancer tumors. Sequencing was performed with immunoSEQ multiplex PCR; in TCRdb, only in-frame clones are kept and a portion is missing. The data show 5,900 or so clones, approximately 70% seen once. The sample taken for sequencing was breast tumor tissue. These receptors were obtained from a person aged 55 to 75 with breast cancer. CDR3s include the opening cysteine and the closing phenylalanine or tryptophan. The D gene is left open where the match is weak. Clone size is shown for a subset of rows, as once, few, many or a class of expanded clone.

abundance	d_gene	v_gene	j_gene	CDR3nt	CDR3aa
once	TRBD1	TRBV27	TRBJ1-1	TGTGCCAGCAGCCCTGGGACAGGGCTTTTCGCTGAAGCTTTCTTT	CASSPGTGLFAEAFF
-	-	TRBV4-2	TRBJ2-1	TGTGCCAGCAGCCAAGCCCCCCCTGGGACCTACAATGAGCAGTTCTTC	CASSQAPPGTYNEQFF
-	TRBD1	TRBV6-5	TRBJ2-1	TGTGCCAGCACTGAAGACAGGGGGCTCAATGAGCAGTTCTTC	CASTEDRGLNEQFF
few	TRBD1	TRBV5-4	TRBJ1-1	TGTGCCAGCAGGACGGACAGGGGAGGAACTGAAGCTTTCTTT	CASRTDRGGTEAFF
-	TRBD1	TRBV15	TRBJ1-1	TGTGCCACCAGCAGAGATCCCGGGACAGTGAACACTGAAGCTTTCTTT	CATSRDPGTVNTEAFF
-	TRBD1	TRBV15	TRBJ2-7	TGTGCCACCAGCGGACGACAGGGGGACGAGCAGTACTTC	CATSGRQGDEQYF
few	TRBD1	TRBV6-5	TRBJ1-2	TGTGCCAGCAGAATCCCTGGACAGGGGGCGAGCGGCTACACCTTC	CASRIPGQGASGYTF
medium-sized	-	TRBV5-3	TRBJ1-1	TGTGCCAGAAGCTACCACCCGACGCGCAGTAACACTGAAGCTTTCTTT	CARSYHPTRSNTEAFF
-	-	TRBV9	TRBJ1-3	TGTGCCAGCAGCGGACTGGTTGGAAACACCATATATTTT	CASSGLVGNTIYF
-	-	TRBV21-1	TRBJ1-6	TGTGCCAGCAGCATACCCGGGACAGGGGGCTATAATTCACCCCTCCACTTT	CASSIPGTGGYNSPLHF
-	-	TRBV2	TRBJ1-5	TGTGCCAGCAGTCCTGATTCGGAAGGCAATCAGCCCCAGCATTTT	CASSPDSEGNQPQHF
once	TRBD2	TRBV5-1	TRBJ2-6	TGCGCCAGCAGCGACGGGGAGGGTAACTCTGGGGCCAACGTCCTGACTTTC	CASSDGEGNSGANVLTF
-	-	TRBV11-1	TRBJ1-1	TGTGCCAGCAGCTTAGCGTCTTTCGCGTGGACTGAAGCTTTCTTT	CASSLASFAWTEAFF